The rows below give T cell receptor beta chains drawn from one sample of a study of Ad26.COV2.S vaccination and SARS-CoV-2 variants. Assay used: immunoSEQ multiplex PCR; TCRdb lists only in-frame clones, some missing. The table has some 320,000 clones, 70% to 90% seen once. Sequencing was performed on peripheral blood, taken in a trial of Ad26.COV2.S vaccine versus placebo. The receptors stem from a person aged 18-65 years who received the Ad26.COV2.S COVID-19 vaccine or a placebo. Each CDR3 is given with its conserved first and last residue. The order of the fields is J gene, D gene, clone size, V gene, CDR3 length, CDR3 DNA, CDR3 protein. D genes are given only for firm matches. The size entry is marked missing in some rows and otherwise reads once, few, many or a size class.

TRBJ2-6,.,.,TRBV5-1,14,TGCGCCAGCAGCCAATCTTCTGGGGCCAACGTCCTGACTTTC,CASSQSSGANVLTF
TRBJ1-4,TRBD1,once,TRBV9,18,TGTGCCAGCAGCGGGGCGGTCCTAAAAGAGACAGGGATTGAAAAACTGTTTTTT,CASSGAVLKETGIEKLFF
TRBJ1-6,.,.,TRBV6-6,12,TGTGCCAGCAGTTACCCGACTTCACCCCTCCACTTT,CASSYPTSPLHF
TRBJ1-2,TRBD1,.,TRBV9,16,TGTGCCAGCAGCTCAAGGGGGCAGGGACTAAACTATGGCTACACCTTC,CASSSRGQGLNYGYTF
TRBJ2-7,.,once,TRBV2,11,TGTGCCAGCAGTGAGGTGGTCGAGCAGTACTTC,CASSEVVEQYF
TRBJ1-5,.,.,TRBV6-5,12,TGTGCCAGCAGGGAGGGGCATCAGCCCCAGCATTTT,CASREGHQPQHF
TRBJ2-7,.,.,TRBV11-2,14,TGTGCCAGCAGCTTTGGGAGCCCATCCTACGAGCAGTACTTC,CASSFGSPSYEQYF
TRBJ1-4,TRBD1,.,TRBV4-3,18,TGCGCCAGCAGCCAAGGGTCGGGACAGGGAAAGGGAAATGAAAAACTGTTTTTT,CASSQGSGQGKGNEKLFF
TRBJ1-2,.,.,TRBV6-6,13,TGTGCCAGCAGCTACGGGACGGAATATGGCTACACCTTC,CASSYGTEYGYTF
TRBJ1-6,TRBD1,.,TRBV7-9,15,TGTGCCAGCAGCTACAGGGGAAACGGGAATTCACCCCTCCACTTT,CASSYRGNGNSPLHF
TRBJ1-6,.,.,TRBV3-1/TRBV3-2,13,TGTGCCAGCAGCCGCGAGGTGGATTCACCCCTCCACTTT,CASSREVDSPLHF
TRBJ2-3,TRBD2,.,TRBV10-3,14,TGTGCCATCAGCGGGGGGGAGGGCACAGATACGCAGTATTTT,CAISGGEGTDTQYF
TRBJ1-3,TRBD1,.,TRBV4-1,18,TGCGCCAGCAGCCAAGATCGCGGAGGGGGCATGGTTGGAAACACCATATATTTT,CASSQDRGGGMVGNTIYF
TRBJ2-2,.,.,TRBV4-3,15,TGCGCCAGCAGCCAACCACAGGGGAACACCGGGGAGCTGTTTTTT,CASSQPQGNTGELFF
TRBJ1-3,TRBD1,.,TRBV19,14,TGTGCCAGTAGGACACAGGGGTCTGGAAACACCATATATTTT,CASRTQGSGNTIYF
TRBJ2-1,TRBD1,once,TRBV6-5,15,TGTGCCACATCGCTCGGGGACAGGTTCAACAATGAGCAGTTCTTC,CATSLGDRFNNEQFF
TRBJ2-6,.,.,TRBV9,16,TGTGCCAGCAGCGTAGCTGGGAGGTTTGGGGCCAACGTCCTGACTTTC,CASSVAGRFGANVLTF
TRBJ2-5,TRBD2,.,TRBV7-9,19,TGTGCCAGCAGCTCCACCTCCGATGGACTAGCGGGGACCAAAGAGACCCAGTACTTC,CASSSTSDGLAGTKETQYF
TRBJ2-1,TRBD1,once,TRBV5-4,16,TGTGCCAGCAGCTTGGACTCACAGGGGGCTAGGTATGAGCAGTTCTTC,CASSLDSQGARYEQFF
TRBJ2-2,TRBD1,.,TRBV9,15,TGTGCCAGCAGCGCCCGACAGGGGAACACCGGGGAGCTGTTTTTT,CASSARQGNTGELFF
TRBJ1-6,TRBD1,.,TRBV10-3,15,TGTGCCATCAGTGAGTCTCGACAGGGACTTTCACCCCTCCACTTT,CAISESRQGLSPLHF
TRBJ1-2,.,.,TRBV19,12,TGTGCCAGTAGTGCCAGGAACTATGGCTACACCTTC,CASSARNYGYTF
TRBJ1-1,.,.,TRBV29-1,13,TGCAGCGTTTCGACGGGTTTGAACACTGAAGCTTTCTTT,CSVSTGLNTEAFF
TRBJ1-2,.,.,TRBV7-9,14,TGTGCCAGCAGCTTAGAGGGAAGGAACAGCGCGGAGACCTTC,CASSLEGRNSAETF
TRBJ1-1,.,.,TRBV6-5,13,TGTGCCGTACTACGGACGGGCAACACTGAAGCTTTCTTT,CAVLRTGNTEAFF
TRBJ1-3,.,.,TRBV7-8,15,TGTGCCAGCAGCGTCGGGGTACACTCTGGAAACACCATATATTTT,CASSVGVHSGNTIYF
TRBJ2-3,TRBD2,.,TRBV7-2,16,TGTGCCAGCAGCTCGGATAGCGGGGCTCGGGGGGATACGCAGTATTTT,CASSSDSGARGDTQYF
TRBJ1-1,TRBD1,.,TRBV9,15,TGTGCCAGCAGCCCCGTCGACAGGGGGCGGGTGCGCGCTTTCTTT,CASSPVDRGRVRAFF
TRBJ1-1,.,.,TRBV7-9,14,TGTGCCAGCAGCCGGCTCGCGGCGAACACTGAAGCTTTCTTT,CASSRLAANTEAFF
TRBJ1-6,.,.,TRBV3-1/TRBV3-2,13,TGTGCCAGCAGCCAAGATCAGAGGGGGGACCTCCACTTT,CASSQDQRGDLHF
TRBJ2-2,.,.,TRBV19,15,TGTGCCAGTATGATGGGGGTGGTAGGCACCGGGGAGCTGTTTTTT,CASMMGVVGTGELFF
TRBJ1-4,.,.,TRBV15,13,TGTGCCACCAGCAGAGGGACCGCTGAAAAACTGTTTTTT,CATSRGTAEKLFF
TRBJ1-3,.,.,TRBV25-1,13,TGTGCCAGCAGCCCAAGGGGCGAAAACACCATATATTTT,CASSPRGENTIYF
TRBJ2-2,.,.,TRBV14,14,TGTGCCAGCAGCCAAGATCGAGGAGTCGGGGAGCTGTTTTTT,CASSQDRGVGELFF
TRBJ2-3,.,.,TRBV7-3,13,TGTGCCAGCAGCTTAAACCCCGCAGATACGCAGTATTTT,CASSLNPADTQYF
TRBJ1-6,TRBD1,.,TRBV5-1,17,TGCGCCAGCAGCTTGGATGGGGCAGGGGGCTATAATTCACCCCTCCACTTT,CASSLDGAGGYNSPLHF